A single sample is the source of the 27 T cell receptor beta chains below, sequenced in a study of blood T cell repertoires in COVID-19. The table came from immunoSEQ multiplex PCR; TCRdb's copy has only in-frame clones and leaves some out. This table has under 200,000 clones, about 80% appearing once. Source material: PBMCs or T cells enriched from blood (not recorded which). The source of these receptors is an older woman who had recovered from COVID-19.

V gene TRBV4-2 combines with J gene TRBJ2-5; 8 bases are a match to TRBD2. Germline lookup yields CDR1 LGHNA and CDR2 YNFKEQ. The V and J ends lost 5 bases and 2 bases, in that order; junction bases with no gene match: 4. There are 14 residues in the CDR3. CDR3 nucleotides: TGTGCCAGCAGCGATCAGCGGGGGCAAGAGACCCAGTACTTC. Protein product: CASSDQRGQETQYF.

The CDR3: CSARGTQGGLTDTQYF. DNA for the CDR3: TGCAGCGCCCGAGGGACACAGGGAGGGCTAACAGATACGCAGTATTTT. This chain links TRBV29-1 with TRBJ2-3; perhaps TRBD2 as D (7 bases). The CDR3 contains 16 residues. The V and J ends lost 7 bases and 3 bases respectively, with 23 bases between them. Germline V gives CDR1 SQVTM, CDR2 ANQGSEA.

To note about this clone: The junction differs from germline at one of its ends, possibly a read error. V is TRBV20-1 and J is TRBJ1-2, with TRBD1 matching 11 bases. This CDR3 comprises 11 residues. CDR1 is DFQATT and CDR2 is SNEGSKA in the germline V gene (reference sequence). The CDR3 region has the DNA TGCAGTGCTCCCGGGACAGGGGGGTTCGAGTTC. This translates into CSAPGTGGFEF.

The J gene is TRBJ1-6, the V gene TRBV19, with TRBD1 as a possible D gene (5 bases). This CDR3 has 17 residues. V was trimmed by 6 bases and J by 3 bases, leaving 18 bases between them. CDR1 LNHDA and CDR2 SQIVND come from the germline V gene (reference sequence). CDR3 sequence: CASRDKDTGFYNSPLHF. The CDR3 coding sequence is TGTGCCAGTAGGGATAAGGACACAGGCTTCTATAATTCACCCCTCCACTTT.

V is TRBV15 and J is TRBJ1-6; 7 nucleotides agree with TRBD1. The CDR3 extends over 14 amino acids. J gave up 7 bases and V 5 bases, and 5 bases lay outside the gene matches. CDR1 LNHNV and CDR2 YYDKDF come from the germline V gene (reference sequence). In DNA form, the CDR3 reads TGTGCCACCAGCGAGGGGGCGAAGAATTCACCCCTCCACTTT. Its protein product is CATSEGAKNSPLHF.

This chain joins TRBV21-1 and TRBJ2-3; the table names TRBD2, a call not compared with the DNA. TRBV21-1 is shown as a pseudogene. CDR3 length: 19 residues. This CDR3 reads CASSIHEGLAGAFTDTQYF. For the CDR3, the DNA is TGTGCCAGCAGCATCCACGAGGGACTAGCGGGGGCCTTCACAGATACGCAGTATTTT.

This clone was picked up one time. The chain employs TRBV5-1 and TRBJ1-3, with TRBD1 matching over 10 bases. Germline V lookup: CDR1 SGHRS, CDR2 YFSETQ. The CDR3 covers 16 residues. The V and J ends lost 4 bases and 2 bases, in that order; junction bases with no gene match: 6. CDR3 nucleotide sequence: TGCGCCAGCAGCCCAGGGACAGGGGCCCCTGGAAACACCATATATTTT. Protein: CASSPGTGAPGNTIYF. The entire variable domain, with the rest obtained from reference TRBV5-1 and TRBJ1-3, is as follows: KAGVTQTPRYLIKTRGQQVTLSCSPISGHRSVSWYQQTPGQGLQFLFEYFSETQRNKGNFPGRFSGRQFSNSRSEMNVSTLELGDSALYLCASSPGTGAPGNTIYFGEGSWLTVV.

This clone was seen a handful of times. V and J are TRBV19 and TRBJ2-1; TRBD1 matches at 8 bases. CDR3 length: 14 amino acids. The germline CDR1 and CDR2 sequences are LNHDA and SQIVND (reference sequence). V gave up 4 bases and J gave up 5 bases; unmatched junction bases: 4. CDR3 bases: TGTGCCAGTAGTAACAGGGGGAGCCACAATGAGCAGTTCTTC. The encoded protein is CASSNRGSHNEQFF.

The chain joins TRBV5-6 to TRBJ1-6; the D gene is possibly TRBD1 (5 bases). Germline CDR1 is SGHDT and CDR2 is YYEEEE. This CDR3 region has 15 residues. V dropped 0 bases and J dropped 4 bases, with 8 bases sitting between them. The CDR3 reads CASSLVQGYNSPLHF. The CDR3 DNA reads TGTGCCAGCAGCTTGGTTCAGGGATATAATTCACCCCTCCACTTT.

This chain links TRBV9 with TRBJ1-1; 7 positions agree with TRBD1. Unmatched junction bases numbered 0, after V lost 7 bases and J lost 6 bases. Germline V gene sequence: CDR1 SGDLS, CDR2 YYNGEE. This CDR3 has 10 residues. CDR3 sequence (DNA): TGTGCCAGCGACAGGGCTGAAGCTTTCTTT. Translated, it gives CASDRAEAFF.

The CDR3 nucleotides are TGTGCCAGCAGTGGGACAGGACTCTACGAGCAGTACTTC. Its protein is CASSGTGLYEQYF. This chain uses TRBV6-2 or TRBV6-3 with TRBJ2-7; 8 positions match TRBD1. CDR1 is MNHEY and CDR2 is SVGEGT in the germline V gene. The trim removed 5 bases at V and 3 bases at J, leaving 3 bases unmatched. This CDR3 region has 13 residues.

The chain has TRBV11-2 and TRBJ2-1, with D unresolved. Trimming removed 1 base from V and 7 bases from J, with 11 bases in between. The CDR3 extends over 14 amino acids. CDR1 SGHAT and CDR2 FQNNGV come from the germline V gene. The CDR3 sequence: CASSLVGRWNEQFF. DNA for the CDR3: TGTGCCAGCAGCTTAGTCGGCAGGTGGAATGAGCAGTTCTTC. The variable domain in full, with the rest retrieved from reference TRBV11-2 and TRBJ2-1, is EAGVAQSPRYKIIEKRQSVAFWCNPISGHATLYWYQQILGQGPKLLIQFQNNGVVDDSQLPKDRFSAERLKGVDSTLKIQPAKLEDSAVYLCASSLVGRWNEQFFGPGTRLTVL.

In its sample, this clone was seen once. The CDR3: CASSIGPSAYNEQFF. The CDR3, as DNA: TGTGCCAGTAGTATAGGCCCGTCGGCCTACAATGAGCAGTTCTTC. The V gene is TRBV19, the J gene TRBJ2-1; no clear D gene. CDR3 length equals 15 residues. The V gene's germline CDR1 is LNHDA and CDR2 SQIVND (reference sequence). V was clipped by 1 base and J by 2 bases, with 9 bases between them.

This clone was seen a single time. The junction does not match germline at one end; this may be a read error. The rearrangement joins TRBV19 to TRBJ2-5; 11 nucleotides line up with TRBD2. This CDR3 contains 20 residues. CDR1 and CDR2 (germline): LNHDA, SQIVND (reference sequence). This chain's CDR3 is CASSIGLSTSGGLNQGTQYF. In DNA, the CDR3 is TGTGCCAGTAGTATCGGGCTGAGCACTAGCGGGGGCCTGAATCAAGGGACCCAGTACTTC.

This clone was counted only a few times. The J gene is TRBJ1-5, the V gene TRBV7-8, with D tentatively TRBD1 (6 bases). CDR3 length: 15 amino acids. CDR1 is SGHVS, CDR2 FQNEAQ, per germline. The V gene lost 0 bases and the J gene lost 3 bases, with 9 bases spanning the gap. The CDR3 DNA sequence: TGTGCCAGCAGCTTAGCAGGGGGTTTCAATCAGCCCCAGCATTTT. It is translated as CASSLAGGFNQPQHF.

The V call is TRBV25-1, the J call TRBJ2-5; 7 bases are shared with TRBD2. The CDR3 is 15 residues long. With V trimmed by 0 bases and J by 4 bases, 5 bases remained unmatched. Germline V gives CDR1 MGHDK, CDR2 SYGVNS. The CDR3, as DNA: TGTGCCAGCAGTGAATATAGAACGGGGGGAGAGACCCAGTACTTC. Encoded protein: CASSEYRTGGETQYF.

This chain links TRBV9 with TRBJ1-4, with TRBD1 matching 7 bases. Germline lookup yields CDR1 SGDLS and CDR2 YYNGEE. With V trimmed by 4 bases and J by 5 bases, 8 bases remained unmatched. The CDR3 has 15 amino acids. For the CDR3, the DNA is TGTGCCAGCAGCCCCGGTACAGGGGAGAATGAAAAACTGTTTTTT. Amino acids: CASSPGTGENEKLFF.

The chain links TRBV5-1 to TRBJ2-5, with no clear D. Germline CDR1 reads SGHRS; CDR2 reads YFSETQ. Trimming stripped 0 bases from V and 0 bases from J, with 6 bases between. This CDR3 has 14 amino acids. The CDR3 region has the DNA TGCGCCAGCAGCTTGGTTTCAGACCAAGAGACCCAGTACTTC. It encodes CASSLVSDQETQYF.

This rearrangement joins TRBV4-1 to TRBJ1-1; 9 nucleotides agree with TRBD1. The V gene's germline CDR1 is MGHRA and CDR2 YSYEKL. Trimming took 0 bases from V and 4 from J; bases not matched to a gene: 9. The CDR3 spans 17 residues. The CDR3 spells CASSQDRTGGLITEAFF. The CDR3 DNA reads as TGCGCCAGCAGCCAAGATCGTACAGGGGGCTTGATCACTGAAGCTTTCTTT.

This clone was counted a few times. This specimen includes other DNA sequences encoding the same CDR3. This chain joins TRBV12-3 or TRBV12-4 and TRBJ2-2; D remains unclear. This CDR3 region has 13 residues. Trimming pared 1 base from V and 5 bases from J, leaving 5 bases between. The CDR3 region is CASSLERTGELFF. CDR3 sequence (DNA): TGTGCCAGCAGTTTAGAGCGAACCGGGGAGCTGTTTTTT.

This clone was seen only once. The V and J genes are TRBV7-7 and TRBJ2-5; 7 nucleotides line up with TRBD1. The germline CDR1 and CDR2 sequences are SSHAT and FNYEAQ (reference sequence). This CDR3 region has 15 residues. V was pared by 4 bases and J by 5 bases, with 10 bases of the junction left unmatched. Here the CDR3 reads CASSSTTGPGETQYF. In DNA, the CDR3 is TGTGCCAGCAGCTCCACGACAGGGCCCGGGGAGACCCAGTACTTC.

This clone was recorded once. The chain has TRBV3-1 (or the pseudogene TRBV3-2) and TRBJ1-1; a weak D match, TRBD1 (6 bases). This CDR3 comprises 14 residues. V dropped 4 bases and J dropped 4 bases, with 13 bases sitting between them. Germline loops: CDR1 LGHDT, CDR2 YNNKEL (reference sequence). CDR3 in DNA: TGTGCCAGCAGCCTACAGGGAGGGAGCACTGAAGCTTTCTTT. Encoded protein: CASSLQGGSTEAFF.

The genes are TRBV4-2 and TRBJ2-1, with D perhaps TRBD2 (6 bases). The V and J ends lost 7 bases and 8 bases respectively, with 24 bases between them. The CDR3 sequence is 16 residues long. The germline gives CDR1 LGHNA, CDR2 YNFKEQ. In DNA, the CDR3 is TGTGCCAGCACATCCGGGGCAGGGATCAGGAGGGATGAGCAGTTCTTC. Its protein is CASTSGAGIRRDEQFF.

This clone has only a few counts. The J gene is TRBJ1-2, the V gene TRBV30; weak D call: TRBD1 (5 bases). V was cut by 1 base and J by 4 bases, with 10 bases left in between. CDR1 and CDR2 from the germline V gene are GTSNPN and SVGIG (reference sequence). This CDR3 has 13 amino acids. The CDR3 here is CAWSAGGIYGYTF. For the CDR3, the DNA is TGTGCCTGGAGTGCGGGGGGGATCTATGGCTACACCTTC. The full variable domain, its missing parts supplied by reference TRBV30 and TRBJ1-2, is SQTIHQWPATLVQPVGSPLSLECTVEGTSNPNLYWYRQAAGRGLQLLFYSVGIGQISSEVPQNLSASRPQDRQFILSSKKLLLSDSGFYLCAWSAGGIYGYTFGSGTRLTVV.

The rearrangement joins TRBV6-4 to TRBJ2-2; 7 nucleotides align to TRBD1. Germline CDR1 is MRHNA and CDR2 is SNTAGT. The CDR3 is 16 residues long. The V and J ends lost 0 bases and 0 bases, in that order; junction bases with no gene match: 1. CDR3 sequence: CASSDSTGSNTGELFF. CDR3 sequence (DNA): TGTGCCAGCAGTGACTCGACAGGGTCGAACACCGGGGAGCTGTTTTTT.

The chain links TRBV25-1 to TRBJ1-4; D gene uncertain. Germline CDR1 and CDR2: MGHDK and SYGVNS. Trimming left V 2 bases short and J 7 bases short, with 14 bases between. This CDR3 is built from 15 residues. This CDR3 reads CASSEIVGVSEKLFF. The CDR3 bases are TGTGCCAGCAGTGAAATAGTGGGAGTTAGTGAAAAACTGTTTTTT.

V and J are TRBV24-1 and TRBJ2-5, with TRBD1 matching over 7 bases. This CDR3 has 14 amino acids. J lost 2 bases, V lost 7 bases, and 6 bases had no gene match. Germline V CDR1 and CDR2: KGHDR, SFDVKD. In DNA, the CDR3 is TGTGCCACCAGACGGACAGGCCCTCAAGAGACCCAGTACTTC. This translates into CATRRTGPQETQYF.